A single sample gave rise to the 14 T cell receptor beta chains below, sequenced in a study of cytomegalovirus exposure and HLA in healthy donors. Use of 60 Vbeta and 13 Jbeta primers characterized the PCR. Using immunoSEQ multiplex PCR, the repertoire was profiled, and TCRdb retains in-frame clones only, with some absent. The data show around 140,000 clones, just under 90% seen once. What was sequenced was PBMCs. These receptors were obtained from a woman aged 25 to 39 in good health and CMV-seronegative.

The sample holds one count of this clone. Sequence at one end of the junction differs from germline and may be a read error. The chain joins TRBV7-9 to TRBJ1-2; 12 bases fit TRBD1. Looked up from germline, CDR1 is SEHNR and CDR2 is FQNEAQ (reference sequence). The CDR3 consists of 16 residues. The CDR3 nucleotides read TGTTCCAGCAGCTTTCAGTCGGGACAGGGGGCAGGAGGCTACACCTTC. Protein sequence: CSSSFQSGQGAGGYTF. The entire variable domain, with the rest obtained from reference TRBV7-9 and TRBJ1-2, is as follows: DTGVSQNPRHKITKRGQNVTFRCDPISEHNRLYWYRQTLGQGPEFLTYFQNEAQLEKSRLLSDRFSAERPKGSFSTLEIQRTEQGDSAMYLCSSSFQSGQGAGGYTFGSGTRLTVV.

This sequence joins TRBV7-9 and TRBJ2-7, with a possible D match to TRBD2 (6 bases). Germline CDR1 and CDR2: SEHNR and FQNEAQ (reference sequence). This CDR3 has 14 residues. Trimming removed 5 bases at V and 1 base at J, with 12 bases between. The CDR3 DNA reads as TGTGCCAGCAGCGGGGGACTTTTATCCTACGAGCAGTACTTC. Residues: CASSGGLLSYEQYF.

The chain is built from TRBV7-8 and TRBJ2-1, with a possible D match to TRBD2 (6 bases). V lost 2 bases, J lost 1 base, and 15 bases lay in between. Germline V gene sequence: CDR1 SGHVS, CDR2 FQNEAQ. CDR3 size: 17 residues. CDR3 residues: CASSLSRGSLSYNEQFF. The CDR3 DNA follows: TGTGCCAGCAGCTTATCGCGGGGATCTTTATCCTACAATGAGCAGTTCTTC. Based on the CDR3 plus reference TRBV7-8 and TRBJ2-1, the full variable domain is GAGVSQSPRYKVAKRGQDVALRCDPISGHVSLFWYQQALGQGPEFLTYFQNEAQLDKSGLPSDRFFAERPEGSVSTLKIQRTQQEDSAVYLCASSLSRGSLSYNEQFFGPGTRLTVL.

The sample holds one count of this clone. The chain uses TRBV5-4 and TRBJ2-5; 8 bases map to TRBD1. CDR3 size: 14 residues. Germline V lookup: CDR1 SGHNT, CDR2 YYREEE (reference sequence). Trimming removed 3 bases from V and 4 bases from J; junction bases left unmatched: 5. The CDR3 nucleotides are TGTGCCAGCAGCTGGCAGGGGGCTGGAGAGACCCAGTACTTC. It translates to CASSWQGAGETQYF.

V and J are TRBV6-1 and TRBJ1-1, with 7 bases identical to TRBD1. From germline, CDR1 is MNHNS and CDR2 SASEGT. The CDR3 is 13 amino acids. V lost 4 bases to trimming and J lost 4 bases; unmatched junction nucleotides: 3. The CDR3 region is CASSVGTVTEAFF. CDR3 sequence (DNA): TGTGCCAGCAGTGTCGGGACAGTCACTGAAGCTTTCTTT.

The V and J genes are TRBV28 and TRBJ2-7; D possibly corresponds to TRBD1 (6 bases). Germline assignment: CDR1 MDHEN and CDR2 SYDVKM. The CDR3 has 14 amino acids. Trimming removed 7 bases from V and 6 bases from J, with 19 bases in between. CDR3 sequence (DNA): TGTGCCAGCACCCAAGCAGGGGAGATACGCGAGCAGTACTTC. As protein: CASTQAGEIREQYF.

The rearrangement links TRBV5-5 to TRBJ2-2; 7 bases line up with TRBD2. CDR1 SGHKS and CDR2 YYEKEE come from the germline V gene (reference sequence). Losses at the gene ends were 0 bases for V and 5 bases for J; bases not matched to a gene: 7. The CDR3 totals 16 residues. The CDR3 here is CASSLDGGGYTGELFF. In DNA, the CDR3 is TGTGCCAGCAGCTTGGATGGGGGGGGTTATACCGGGGAGCTGTTTTTT.

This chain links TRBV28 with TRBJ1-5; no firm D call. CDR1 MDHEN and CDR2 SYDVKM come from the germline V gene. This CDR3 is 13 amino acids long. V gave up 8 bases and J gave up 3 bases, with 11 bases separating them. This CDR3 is CASGQQDNQPQHF. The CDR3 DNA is TGTGCCAGCGGCCAACAAGACAATCAGCCCCAGCATTTT.

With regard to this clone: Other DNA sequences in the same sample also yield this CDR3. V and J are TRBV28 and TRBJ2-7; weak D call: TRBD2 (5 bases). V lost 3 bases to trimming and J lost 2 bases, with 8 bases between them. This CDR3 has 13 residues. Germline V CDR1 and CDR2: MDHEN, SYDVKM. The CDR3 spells CASSLRAPYEQYF. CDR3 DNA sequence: TGTGCCAGCAGTTTGAGGGCCCCCTACGAGCAGTACTTC.

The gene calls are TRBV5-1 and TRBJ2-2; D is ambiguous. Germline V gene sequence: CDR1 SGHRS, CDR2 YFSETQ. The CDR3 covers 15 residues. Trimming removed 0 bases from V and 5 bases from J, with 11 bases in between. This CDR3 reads CASSLAPYGTGELFF. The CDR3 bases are TGCGCCAGCAGCTTGGCACCTTACGGTACCGGGGAGCTGTTTTTT.

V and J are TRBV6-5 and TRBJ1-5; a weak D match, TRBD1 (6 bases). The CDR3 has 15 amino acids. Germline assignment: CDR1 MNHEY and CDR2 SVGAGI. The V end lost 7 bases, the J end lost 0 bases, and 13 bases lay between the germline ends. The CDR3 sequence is CASNPTGSSNQPQHF. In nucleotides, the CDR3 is TGTGCCAGCAATCCTACAGGGAGTAGCAATCAGCCCCAGCATTTT.

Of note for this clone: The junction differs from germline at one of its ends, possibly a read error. The CDR3 protein is CASRLVGGSTDTQYF. Here the CDR3 DNA reads TGTGCCAGCAGATTGGTGGGAGGGAGCACAGATACGCAGTATTTT. The chain uses TRBV5-6 and TRBJ2-3; 7 bases agree with TRBD2. Per germline, CDR1 SGHDT and CDR2 YYEEEE. The CDR3 spans 15 residues.

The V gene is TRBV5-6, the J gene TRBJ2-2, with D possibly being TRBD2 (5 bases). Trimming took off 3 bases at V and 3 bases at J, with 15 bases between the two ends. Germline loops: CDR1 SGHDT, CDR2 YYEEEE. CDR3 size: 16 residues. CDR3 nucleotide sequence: TGTGCCAGCAGCTCAGGCACCTGGCGGGACACCGGGGAGCTGTTTTTT. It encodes CASSSGTWRDTGELFF. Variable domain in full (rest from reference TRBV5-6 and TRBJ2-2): DAGVTQSPTHLIKTRGQQVTLRCSPKSGHDTVSWYQQALGQGPQFIFQYYEEEERQRGNFPDRFSGHQFPNYSSELNVNALLLGDSALYLCASSSGTWRDTGELFFGEGSRLTVL.

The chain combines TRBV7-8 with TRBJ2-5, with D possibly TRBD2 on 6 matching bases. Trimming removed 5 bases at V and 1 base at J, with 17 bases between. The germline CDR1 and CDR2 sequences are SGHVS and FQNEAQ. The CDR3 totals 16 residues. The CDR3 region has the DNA TGTGCCAGCAGCCGAGGGTGGGGAGGCGGCCAAGAGACCCAGTACTTC. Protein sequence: CASSRGWGGGQETQYF. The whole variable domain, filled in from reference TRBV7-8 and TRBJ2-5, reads GAGVSQSPRYKVAKRGQDVALRCDPISGHVSLFWYQQALGQGPEFLTYFQNEAQLDKSGLPSDRFFAERPEGSVSTLKIQRTQQEDSAVYLCASSRGWGGGQETQYFGPGTRLLVL.